The 10 T cell receptor beta chains below were found in one sample sequenced in a study of shared clonotypes between healthy human individuals. This table comes from immunoSEQ multiplex PCR, and its TCRdb copy is limited to in-frame clones, with some not included. The table records about 380,000 clones, around 96% of them present only once. The sample taken for sequencing was memory CD8+ T cells sorted from blood. The subset denotes: CD45RO+ cells pooled with CCR7-negative TemRA cells. The source is a man aged 25-40 years in good health.

V is TRBV29-1 and J is TRBJ2-1, with 8 nucleotides matching TRBD2. Germline V CDR1 and CDR2: SQVTM, ANQGSEA. V lost 6 bases, J lost 8 bases, and 15 bases stayed unmatched. This CDR3 has 15 residues. Here the CDR3 reads CSVSGRLAKSDEQFF. Here the CDR3 DNA reads TGCAGCGTCAGTGGGCGACTAGCGAAGAGCGATGAGCAGTTCTTC.

In this sample, this clone turned up once. The genes are TRBV6-5 and TRBJ2-1; D perhaps matches TRBD2 (6 bases). The germline V and J ends were trimmed by 4 bases and 6 bases, with 13 bases remaining between them. The CDR3 loop spans 14 amino acids. Germline loops: CDR1 MNHEY, CDR2 SVGAGI. CDR3 coding DNA: TGTGCCAGCAGTTTCTTCGCCGGGAGCAATGAGCAGTTCTTC. Its translation: CASSFFAGSNEQFF.

The chain couples TRBV6-1 to TRBJ2-3; a weak D match, TRBD2 (6 bases). The ends were cut back, 6 bases at V and 3 bases at J, with 16 bases in the middle. Germline V gene lookup returns CDR1 MNHNS and CDR2 SASEGT. The CDR3 is 15 residues long. In DNA form, the CDR3 reads TGTGCCAGCAGGACCGGGGGATTTAGGACAGATACGCAGTATTTT. Amino acids: CASRTGGFRTDTQYF.

This chain links TRBV21-1 with TRBJ2-1; the tabulated D call, TRBD2, remains unverified against the DNA. TRBV21-1 is a recognized pseudogene. This CDR3 spans 14 amino acids. The CDR3 here is CASSKGTSGNEQFF. The CDR3, as DNA: TGTGCCAGCAGCAAAGGGACTAGCGGCAATGAGCAGTTCTTC.

This rearrangement joins TRBV7-9 to TRBJ1-4; possible D gene TRBD1, 5 bases. The CDR3 spans 15 residues. Trimming shortened V by 5 bases and J by 5 bases, and 15 bases separated the two germline ends. Germline V lookup: CDR1 SEHNR, CDR2 FQNEAQ (reference sequence). The CDR3 protein is CASSPYRGLNEKLFF. For the CDR3, the DNA is TGTGCCAGCAGCCCCTACCGGGGGTTAAATGAAAAACTGTTTTTT.

CDR3 protein: CASSRPGLAGHEQYF. The CDR3 coding sequence is TGTGCCAGCAGCCGGCCGGGACTAGCGGGACACGAGCAGTACTTC. The rearrangement uses TRBV11-2 and TRBJ2-7, with 13 bases that match TRBD2. The CDR3 loop spans 15 amino acids. The V segment lost 5 bases and the J segment 5 bases; nucleotides outside the gene matches: 6. Germline V gene data show CDR1 as SGHAT and CDR2 as FQNNGV.

The chain is built from TRBV5-1 and TRBJ2-7; D ambiguous. Germline V gene sequence: CDR1 SGHRS, CDR2 YFSETQ. This CDR3 spans 14 amino acids. Trimming took off 4 bases at V and 2 bases at J, with 13 bases between the two ends. CDR3 sequence: CASSAAVGPYEQYF. The CDR3 DNA reads TGCGCCAGCAGCGCGGCGGTAGGCCCCTACGAGCAGTACTTC.

V and J are TRBV19 and TRBJ2-7; D not resolved. The V gene lost 3 bases and the J gene lost 0 bases, with 6 bases spanning the gap. The CDR3 covers 13 residues. Germline assignment: CDR1 LNHDA and CDR2 SQIVND (reference sequence). The chain's CDR3 is CASSMTSSYEQYF. CDR3 in DNA: TGTGCCAGTAGTATGACTTCCTCCTACGAGCAGTACTTC.

This clone showed up just a few times. The CDR3 sequence is CASSTSGGSYEQYF. As DNA, the CDR3 is TGTGCCAGCAGTACCTCAGGGGGCTCCTACGAGCAGTACTTC. V is TRBV6-5 and J is TRBJ2-7; 7 nucleotides match TRBD1. The V segment lost 5 bases and the J segment 0 bases; nucleotides outside the gene matches: 4. This CDR3 is built from 14 residues. The V gene's germline CDR1 is MNHEY and CDR2 SVGAGI.

The J gene is TRBJ2-1, the V gene TRBV4-1, with 9 bases fitting TRBD2. Germline assignment: CDR1 MGHRA and CDR2 YSYEKL. The trim removed 1 base at V and 8 bases at J, leaving 15 bases unmatched. The CDR3 consists of 18 residues. CDR3 DNA sequence: TGCGCCAGCAGCCAAGGTAAAATTTTAGCGGGAGTCATCGATGAGCAGTTCTTC. Amino acid sequence: CASSQGKILAGVIDEQFF.